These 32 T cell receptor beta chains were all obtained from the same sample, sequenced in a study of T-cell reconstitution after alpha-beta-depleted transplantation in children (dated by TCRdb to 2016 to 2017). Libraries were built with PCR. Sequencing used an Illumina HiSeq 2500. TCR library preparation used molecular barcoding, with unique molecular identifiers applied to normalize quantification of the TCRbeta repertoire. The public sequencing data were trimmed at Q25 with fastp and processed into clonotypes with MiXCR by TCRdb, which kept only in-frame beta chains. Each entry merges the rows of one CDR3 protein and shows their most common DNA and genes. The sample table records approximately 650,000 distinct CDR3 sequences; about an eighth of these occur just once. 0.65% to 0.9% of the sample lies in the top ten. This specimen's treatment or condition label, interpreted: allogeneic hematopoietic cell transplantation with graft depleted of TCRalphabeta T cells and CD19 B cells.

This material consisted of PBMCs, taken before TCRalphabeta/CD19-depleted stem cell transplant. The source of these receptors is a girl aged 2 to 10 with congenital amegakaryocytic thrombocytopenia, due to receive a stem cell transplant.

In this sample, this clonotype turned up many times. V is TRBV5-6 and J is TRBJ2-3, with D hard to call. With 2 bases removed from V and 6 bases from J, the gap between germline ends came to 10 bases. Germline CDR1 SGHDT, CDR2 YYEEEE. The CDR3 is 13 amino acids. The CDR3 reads CASSFAERDTQYF. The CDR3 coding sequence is TGTGCCAGCAGCTTTGCGGAGAGGGATACGCAGTATTTT.

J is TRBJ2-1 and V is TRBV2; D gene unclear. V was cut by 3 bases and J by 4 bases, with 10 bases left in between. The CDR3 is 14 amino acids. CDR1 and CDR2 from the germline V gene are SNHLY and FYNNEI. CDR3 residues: CASSDSFPYNEQFF. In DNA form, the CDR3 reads TGTGCCAGCAGTGACTCTTTCCCATACAATGAGCAGTTCTTC.

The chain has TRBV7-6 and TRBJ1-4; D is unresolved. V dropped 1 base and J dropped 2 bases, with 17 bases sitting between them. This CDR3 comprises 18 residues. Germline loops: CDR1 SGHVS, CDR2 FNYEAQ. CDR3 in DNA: TGTGCCAGCAGCTTAGGTGGCAGCCACCGGGCCACTAATGAAAAACTGTTTTTT. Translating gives CASSLGGSHRATNEKLFF.

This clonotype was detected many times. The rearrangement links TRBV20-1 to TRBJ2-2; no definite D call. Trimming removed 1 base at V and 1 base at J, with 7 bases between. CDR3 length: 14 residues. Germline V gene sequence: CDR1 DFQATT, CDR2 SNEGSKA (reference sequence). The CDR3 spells CSARGQLNTGELFF. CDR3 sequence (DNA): TGCAGTGCTAGAGGTCAGCTGAACACCGGGGAGCTGTTTTTT.

Here the CDR3 reads CASSRRDGLSGNTIYF. Written as DNA, the CDR3 is TGTGCCAGCAGCCGCCGGGACGGCCTCTCTGGAAACACCATATATTTT. The V and J genes are TRBV12-3 or TRBV12-4 and TRBJ1-3, with TRBD1 as a possible D gene (5 bases). The CDR3 covers 16 residues. The germline V and J ends were trimmed by 6 bases and 0 bases, with 15 bases remaining between them.

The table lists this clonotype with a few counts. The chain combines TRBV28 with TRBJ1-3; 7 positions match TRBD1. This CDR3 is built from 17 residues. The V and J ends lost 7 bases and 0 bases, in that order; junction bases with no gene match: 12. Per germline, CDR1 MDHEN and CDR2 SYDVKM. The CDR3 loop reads CASTEGAAGHSGNTIYF. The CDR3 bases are TGTGCCAGCACCGAGGGGGCCGCGGGTCACTCTGGAAACACCATATATTTT. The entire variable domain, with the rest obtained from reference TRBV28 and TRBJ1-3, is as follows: DVKVTQSSRYLVKRTGEKVFLECVQDMDHENMFWYRQDPGLGLRLIYFSYDVKMKEKGDIPEGYSVSREKKERFSLILESASTNQTSMYLCASTEGAAGHSGNTIYFGEGSWLTVV.

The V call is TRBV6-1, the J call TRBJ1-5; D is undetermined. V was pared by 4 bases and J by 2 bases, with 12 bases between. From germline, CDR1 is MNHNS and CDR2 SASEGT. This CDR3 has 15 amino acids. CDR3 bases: TGTGCCAGCAGTGGCCTCCCTTTAGGCAATCAGCCCCAGCATTTT. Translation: CASSGLPLGNQPQHF.

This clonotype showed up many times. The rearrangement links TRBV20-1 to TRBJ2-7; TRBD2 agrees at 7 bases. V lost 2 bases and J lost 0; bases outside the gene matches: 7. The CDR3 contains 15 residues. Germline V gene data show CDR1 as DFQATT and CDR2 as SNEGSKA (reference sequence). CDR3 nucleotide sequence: TGCAGTGCTAGAACCAACCGGGGGGACTCCTACGAGCAGTACTTC. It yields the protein CSARTNRGDSYEQYF.

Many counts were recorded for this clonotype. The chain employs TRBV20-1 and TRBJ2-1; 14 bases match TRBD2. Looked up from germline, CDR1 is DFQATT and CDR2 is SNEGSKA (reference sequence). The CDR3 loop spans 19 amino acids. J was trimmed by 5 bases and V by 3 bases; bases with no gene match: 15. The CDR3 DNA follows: TGCAGTGCTAGGGGTCCCGGGACTAGCGGGAGTTTCAGGGACAATGAGCAGTTCTTC. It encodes CSARGPGTSGSFRDNEQFF.

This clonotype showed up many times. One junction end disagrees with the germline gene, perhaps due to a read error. CDR3 protein: CASSLGRTYEKLFF. The CDR3 coding sequence is TGTGCCAGCAGCTTGGGAAGAACTTATGAAAAACTGTTTTTT. V is TRBV5-6 and J is TRBJ1-4, with D uncertain. This CDR3 comprises 14 residues. Germline loops: CDR1 SGHDT, CDR2 YYEEEE.

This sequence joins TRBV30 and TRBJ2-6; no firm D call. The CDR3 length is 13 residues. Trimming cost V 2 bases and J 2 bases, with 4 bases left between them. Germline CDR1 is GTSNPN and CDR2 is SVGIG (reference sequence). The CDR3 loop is CAWSPTGANVLTF. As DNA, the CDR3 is TGTGCCTGGAGTCCCACTGGGGCCAACGTCCTGACTTTC.

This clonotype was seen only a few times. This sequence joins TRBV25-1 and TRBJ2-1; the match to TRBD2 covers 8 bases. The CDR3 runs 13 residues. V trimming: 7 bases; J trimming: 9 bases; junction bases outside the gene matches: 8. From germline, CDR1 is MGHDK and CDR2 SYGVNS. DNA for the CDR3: TGTGCCAGCACCGACGGGAGGGCCTTTGAGCAGTTCTTC. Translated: CASTDGRAFEQFF.

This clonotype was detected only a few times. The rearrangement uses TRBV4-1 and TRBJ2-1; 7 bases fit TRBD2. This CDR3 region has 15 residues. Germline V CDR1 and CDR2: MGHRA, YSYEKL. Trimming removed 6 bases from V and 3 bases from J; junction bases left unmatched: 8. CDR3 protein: CASREGLAVYNEQFF. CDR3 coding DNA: TGCGCCAGCAGGGAGGGTCTAGCGGTCTACAATGAGCAGTTCTTC.

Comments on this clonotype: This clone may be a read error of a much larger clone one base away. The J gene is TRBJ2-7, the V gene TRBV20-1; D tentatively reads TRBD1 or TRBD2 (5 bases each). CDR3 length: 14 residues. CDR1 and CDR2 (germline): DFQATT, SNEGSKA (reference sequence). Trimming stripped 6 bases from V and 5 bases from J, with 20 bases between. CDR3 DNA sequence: TGCAGTGCAGCTGTCTTGGGGACCGCGAACGAGCAGTACTTC. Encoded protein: CSAAVLGTANEQYF.

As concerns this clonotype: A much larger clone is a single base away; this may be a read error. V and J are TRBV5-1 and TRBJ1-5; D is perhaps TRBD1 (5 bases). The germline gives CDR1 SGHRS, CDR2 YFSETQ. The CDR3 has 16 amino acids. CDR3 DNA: TGCGCCAGCAGACCGCCGACAGTTTATAGCAATCAGCCCCTGCATTTT. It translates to CASRPPTVYSNQPLHF. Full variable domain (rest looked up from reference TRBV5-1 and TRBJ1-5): KAGVTQTPRYLIKTRGQQVTLSCSPISGHRSVSWYQQTPGQGLQFLFEYFSETQRNKGNFPGRFSGRQFSNSRSEMNVSTLELGDSALYLCASRPPTVYSNQPLHFGDGTRLSIL.

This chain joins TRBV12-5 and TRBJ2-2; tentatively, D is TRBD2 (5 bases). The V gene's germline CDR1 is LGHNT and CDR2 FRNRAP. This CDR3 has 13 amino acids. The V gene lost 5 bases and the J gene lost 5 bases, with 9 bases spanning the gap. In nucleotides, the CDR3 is TGTGCTAGTGGTCCCTCGGGGACCGGGGAGCTGTTTTTT. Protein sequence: CASGPSGTGELFF.

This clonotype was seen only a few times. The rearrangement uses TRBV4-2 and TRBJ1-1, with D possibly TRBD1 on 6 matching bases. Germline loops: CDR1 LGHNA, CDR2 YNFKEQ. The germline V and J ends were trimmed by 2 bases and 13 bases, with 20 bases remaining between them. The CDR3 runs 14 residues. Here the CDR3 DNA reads TGTGCCAGCAGCCAAACCGGGACAATCAAAGGAGGTTTCTTT. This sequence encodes CASSQTGTIKGGFF.

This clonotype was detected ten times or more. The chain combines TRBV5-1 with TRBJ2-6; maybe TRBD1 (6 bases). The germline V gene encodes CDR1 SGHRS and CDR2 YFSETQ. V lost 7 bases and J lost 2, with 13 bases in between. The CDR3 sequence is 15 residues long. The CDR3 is CASSDSKTGANVLTF. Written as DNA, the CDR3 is TGCGCCAGCTCGGACAGTAAAACTGGGGCCAACGTCCTGACTTTC.

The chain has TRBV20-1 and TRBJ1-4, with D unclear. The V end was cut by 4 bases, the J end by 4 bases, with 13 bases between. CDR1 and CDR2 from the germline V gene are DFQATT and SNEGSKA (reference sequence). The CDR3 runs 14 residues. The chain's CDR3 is CSAKPQLSNEKLFF. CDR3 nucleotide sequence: TGCAGTGCTAAACCACAGCTTAGTAATGAAAAACTGTTTTTT.

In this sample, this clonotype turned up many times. This CDR3 is CASSPTRGEQFF. The DNA of the CDR3 is TGTGCCAGCAGCCCCACGAGGGGTGAGCAGTTCTTC. The rearrangement joins TRBV7-9 to TRBJ2-1, with D perhaps matching TRBD1 or TRBD2 (5 bases each). CDR3 length equals 12 residues. Germline CDR1 and CDR2: SEHNR and FQNEAQ (reference sequence). V shed 5 bases and J shed 9 bases, with 11 bases lying between them.

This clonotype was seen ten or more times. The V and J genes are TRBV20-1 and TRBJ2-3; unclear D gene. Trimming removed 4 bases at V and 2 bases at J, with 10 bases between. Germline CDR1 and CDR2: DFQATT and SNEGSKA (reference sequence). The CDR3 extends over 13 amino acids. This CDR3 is CSAIIGPTDTQYF. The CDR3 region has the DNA TGCAGTGCTATAATCGGCCCCACAGATACGCAGTATTTT.

DNA of the CDR3: TGCGCCAGCGGTACCGCGCAAGGGCCGGTCACAGATACGCAGTATTTT. Translating it yields CASGTAQGPVTDTQYF. This chain connects TRBV5-1 to TRBJ2-3, with unresolved D. V was pared by 7 bases and J by 2 bases, with 20 bases between. This CDR3 has 16 amino acids. Per germline, CDR1 SGHRS and CDR2 YFSETQ. The entire variable domain, with the rest obtained from reference TRBV5-1 and TRBJ2-3, is as follows: KAGVTQTPRYLIKTRGQQVTLSCSPISGHRSVSWYQQTPGQGLQFLFEYFSETQRNKGNFPGRFSGRQFSNSRSEMNVSTLELGDSALYLCASGTAQGPVTDTQYFGPGTRLTVL.

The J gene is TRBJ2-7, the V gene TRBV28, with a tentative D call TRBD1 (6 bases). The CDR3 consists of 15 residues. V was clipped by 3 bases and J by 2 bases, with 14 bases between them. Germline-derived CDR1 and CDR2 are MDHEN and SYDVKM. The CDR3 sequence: CASSLWADRTYEQYF. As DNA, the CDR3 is TGTGCCAGCAGTTTGTGGGCCGACAGGACCTACGAGCAGTACTTC.

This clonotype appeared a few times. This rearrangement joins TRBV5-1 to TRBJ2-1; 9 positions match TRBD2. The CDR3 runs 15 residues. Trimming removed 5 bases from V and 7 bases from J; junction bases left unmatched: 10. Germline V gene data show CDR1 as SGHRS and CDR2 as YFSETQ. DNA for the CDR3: TGCGCCAGCAGTTCTAGCGGGAACGCGCCTAATGAGCAGTTCTTC. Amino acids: CASSSSGNAPNEQFF.

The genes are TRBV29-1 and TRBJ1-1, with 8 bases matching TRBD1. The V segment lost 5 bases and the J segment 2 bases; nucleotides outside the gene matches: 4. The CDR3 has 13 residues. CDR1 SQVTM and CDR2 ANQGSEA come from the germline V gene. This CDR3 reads CSVPGQGNTEAFF. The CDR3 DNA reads TGCAGCGTTCCAGGACAGGGAAACACTGAAGCTTTCTTT.

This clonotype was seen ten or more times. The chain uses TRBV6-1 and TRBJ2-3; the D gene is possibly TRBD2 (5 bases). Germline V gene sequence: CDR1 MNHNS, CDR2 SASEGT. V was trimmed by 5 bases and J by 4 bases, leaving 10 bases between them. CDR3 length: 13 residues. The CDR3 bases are TGTGCCAGCAGTCGCTCCGGGGCAGATACGCAGTATTTT. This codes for CASSRSGADTQYF.

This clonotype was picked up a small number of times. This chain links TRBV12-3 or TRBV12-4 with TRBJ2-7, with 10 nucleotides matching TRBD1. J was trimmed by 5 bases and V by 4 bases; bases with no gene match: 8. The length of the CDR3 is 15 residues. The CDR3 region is CASSSPGQGFNEQYF. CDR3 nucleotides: TGTGCCAGCAGTTCGCCGGGACAGGGGTTCAACGAGCAGTACTTC.

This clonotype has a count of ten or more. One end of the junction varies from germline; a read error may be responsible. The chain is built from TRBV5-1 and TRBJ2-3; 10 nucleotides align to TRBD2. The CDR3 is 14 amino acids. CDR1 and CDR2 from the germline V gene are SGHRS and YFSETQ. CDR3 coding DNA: TGTGCCAGCAGCCCTGGACTAGCGGCTGATACGCAGTATTTT. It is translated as CASSPGLAADTQYF.

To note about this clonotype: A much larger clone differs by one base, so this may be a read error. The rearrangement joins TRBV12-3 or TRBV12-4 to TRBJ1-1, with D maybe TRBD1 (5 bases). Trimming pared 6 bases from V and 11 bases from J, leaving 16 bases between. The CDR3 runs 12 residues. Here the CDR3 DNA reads TGTGCCAGCAGAAATCAGGGTAGGGATGCTTTCTTT. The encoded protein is CASRNQGRDAFF.

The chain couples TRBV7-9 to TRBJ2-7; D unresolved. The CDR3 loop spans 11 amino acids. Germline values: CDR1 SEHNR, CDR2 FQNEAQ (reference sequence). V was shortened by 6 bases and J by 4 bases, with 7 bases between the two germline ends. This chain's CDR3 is CASSPMYEQYF. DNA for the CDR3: TGTGCCAGCAGTCCCATGTACGAGCAGTACTTC.

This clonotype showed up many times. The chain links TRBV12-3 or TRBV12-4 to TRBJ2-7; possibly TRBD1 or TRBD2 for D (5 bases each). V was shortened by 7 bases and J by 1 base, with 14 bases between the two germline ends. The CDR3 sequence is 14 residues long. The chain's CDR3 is CASNRGAKSYEQYF. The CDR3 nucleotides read TGTGCCAGCAACAGAGGGGCAAAATCCTACGAGCAGTACTTC.

DNA of the CDR3: TGTGCCAGCAGCCTCAGGGGGGTGGCCCGGGAAGAGACCCAGTACTTC. Residues: CASSLRGVAREETQYF. J is TRBJ2-5 and V is TRBV7-2; tentatively, D is TRBD1 (7 bases). Trimming took 5 bases from V and 3 from J, leaving 19 bases between them. This CDR3 contains 16 residues. In germline, CDR1 is SGHTA, CDR2 FQGNSA.